The T cell receptor beta chain described here comes from a study of human T cells and chemical hapten exposure. The time point here: patch test 1, 2 weeks after DPC sensitization. The treatment: therapeutic diphenylcyclopropenone sensitization with weekly scalp DPC. This clonotype showed up many times. TCRdb processed the RACE reads anew with MiXCR; each CDR3 protein has one entry. The sample consists of some 180,000 distinct CDR3 sequences, around 22% of them appearing once. The germline gives CDR1 DFQATT, CDR2 SNEGSKA (reference sequence). V was pared by 5 bases and J by 7 bases, with 16 bases of the junction left unmatched. This CDR3 is 17 amino acids long.

The chain carries TRBV20-1 and TRBJ2-2; 10 nucleotides line up with TRBD1. This receptor was obtained from a woman in her forties or fifties with alopecia areata. Some clones in this sample may be carry-over from other donors' samples. The sample here was whole blood, taken in connection with sensitization to the hapten diphenylcyclopropenone (DPC). This CDR3 is CSAFPGTGAPRGGELFF. The CDR3 DNA follows: TGCAGTGCTTTTCCCGGGACAGGGGCGCCTAGGGGCGGGGAGCTGTTTTTT.